This TCR beta chain was found in a study of T cell responses to AZD1222 COVID-19 vaccine. Study-wide points: Breadth and depth of Spike-specific TCRs rose after two AZD1222 doses. AZD1222 recipients seropositive at baseline numbered only 6 or 7. White British ancestry dominated among donors, who included more females, and clonal diversity was possibly underestimated.

Assay: immunoSEQ multiplex PCR; the TCRdb copy retains only in-frame clones and omits some. This sample has some 25,000 clones, with over 75% found just once. With 1 base removed from V and 0 bases from J, the gap between germline ends came to 9 bases. The CDR3 has 15 amino acids. The germline V gene encodes CDR1 SGHTA and CDR2 FQGNSA. Second-dose recipients at about 4 or about 12 weeks were treated as one pooled group. Note on this clone: Its antigen remains unknown.

The material sequenced was peripheral blood, taken 28 days after the second AZD1222 dose. The chain carries TRBV7-2 and TRBJ1-2; perhaps TRBD1 as D (6 bases). This clonotype was obtained from an adult who received the AZD1222 COVID-19 vaccine. CDR3 nucleotides: TGTGCCAGCAGCTTAGAGGGACAAACTAACTATGGCTACACCTTC. Translation: CASSLEGQTNYGYTF.